A single sample is the source of the 5 T cell receptor beta chains below, sequenced in a study of T cell responses to AZD1222 COVID-19 vaccine. Using immunoSEQ multiplex PCR, the repertoire was profiled, and TCRdb retains in-frame clones only, with some absent. Seen here are roughly 140,000 clones, approximately 93% observed once, and the top ten hold roughly 12%. The sequencing here drew on peripheral blood, taken after recovery from COVID-19. These receptors were collected from an adult who had recovered from COVID-19.

The rearrangement joins TRBV28 to TRBJ1-4, with TRBD1 identical over 7 bases. The junction had 1 base not matched to a gene; V was cut back by 3 bases and J by 3 bases. CDR3 length equals 14 residues. The V gene's germline CDR1 is MDHEN and CDR2 SYDVKM. DNA for the CDR3: TGTGCCAGCAGTTTGGGACAGCCTAATGAAAAACTGTTTTTT. Its translation: CASSLGQPNEKLFF. The whole variable domain, remainder taken from reference TRBV28 and TRBJ1-4, is DVKVTQSSRYLVKRTGEKVFLECVQDMDHENMFWYRQDPGLGLRLIYFSYDVKMKEKGDIPEGYSVSREKKERFSLILESASTNQTSMYLCASSLGQPNEKLFFGSGTQLSVL.

J is TRBJ2-1 and V is TRBV7-3, with TRBD1 matching over 9 bases. This CDR3 has 15 amino acids. The V gene's germline CDR1 is SGHTA and CDR2 FQGTGA. After removal of 5 bases from V and 8 bases from J, the junction contained 10 bases not matched to a gene. This CDR3 is CASSVQGAGIDEQFF. DNA of the CDR3: TGTGCCAGCAGCGTACAGGGGGCGGGTATCGATGAGCAGTTCTTC.

The chain carries TRBV24-1 and TRBJ1-2, with 9 nucleotides matching TRBD1. This CDR3 has 15 amino acids. V shed 4 bases, J shed 4 bases, and the junction held 6 bases outside the gene matches. The germline CDR1 and CDR2 sequences are KGHDR and SFDVKD. The CDR3 bases are TGTGCCACCAGTGACCCCACAGGGGGCGCCTATGGCTACACCTTC. Amino acids: CATSDPTGGAYGYTF.

The V gene is TRBV7-9, the J gene TRBJ2-7, with 7 nucleotides matching TRBD1. The V segment lost 4 bases and the J segment 5 bases; nucleotides outside the gene matches: 2. This CDR3 contains 12 residues. Per germline, CDR1 SEHNR and CDR2 FQNEAQ (reference sequence). The CDR3 bases are TGTGCCAGCAGCTACAGGGGCGACGAGCAGTACTTC. This gives the protein CASSYRGDEQYF.

The rearrangement joins TRBV18 to TRBJ2-7; D is undetermined. Trimming stripped 5 bases from V and 2 bases from J, with 10 bases between. The CDR3 totals 13 residues. From germline, CDR1 is KGHSH and CDR2 LQKENI. The DNA of the CDR3 is TGTGCCAGCTCATCATCACAGACCTACGAGCAGTACTTC. Translated: CASSSSQTYEQYF.